This T cell receptor (beta chain) was profiled in a study of cytomegalovirus exposure and HLA in healthy donors. Study-wide results and caveats: A later analysis showed TCR association rates differing by HLA locus, peaking at DRB1 and lowest at HLA-C. Reports described diagnosis of cytomegalovirus status by the classifier as highly specific and sensitive. Fewer N-insertions than the roughly 670-donor mean were reportedly shown by an Asian-associated ancestry cluster in a later analysis.

Primers: 60 Vbeta forward and 13 Jbeta reverse. Study processing details: Roughly 12 million of 80 million to 85 million unique TCR beta chains were shared, per a later count. The assay was immunoSEQ multiplex PCR, and TCRdb's table has in-frame clones only and misses some. V, J and clone size were drawn from that table, and D and trimming were deduced from the DNA. This table holds approximately 150,000 clones, about four fifths found once. Germline CDR1 MDHEN, CDR2 SYDVKM. The CDR3 runs to 22 residues. V gave up 2 bases and J gave up 3 bases; unmatched junction bases: 23. This clone was detected a few times. Antigen specificity is unknown.

The chain couples TRBV28 to TRBJ2-1; 9 positions agree with TRBD1. Source material: PBMCs. The source is a man in his thirties or forties in good health and CMV-seronegative. CDR3 in amino acids: CASSLPTGGTQPNKNLYNEQFF. In DNA, the CDR3 is TGTGCCAGCAGTTTACCGACAGGGGGGACTCAACCTAATAAAAACCTCTACAATGAGCAGTTCTTC.